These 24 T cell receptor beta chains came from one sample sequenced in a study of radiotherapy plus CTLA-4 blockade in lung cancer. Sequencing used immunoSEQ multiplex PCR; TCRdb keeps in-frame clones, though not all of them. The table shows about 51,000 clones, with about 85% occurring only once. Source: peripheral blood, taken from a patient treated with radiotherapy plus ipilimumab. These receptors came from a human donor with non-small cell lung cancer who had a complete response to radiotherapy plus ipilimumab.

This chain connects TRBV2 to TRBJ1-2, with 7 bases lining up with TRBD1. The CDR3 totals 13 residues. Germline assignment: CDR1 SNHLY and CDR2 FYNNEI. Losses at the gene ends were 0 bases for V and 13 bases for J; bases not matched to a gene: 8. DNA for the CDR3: TGTGCCAGCAGTGAAGCGCGGACAGGAGAAGGCACCTTC. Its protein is CASSEARTGEGTF. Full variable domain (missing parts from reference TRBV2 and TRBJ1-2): EPEVTQTPSHQVTQMGQEVILRCVPISNHLYFYWYRQILGQKVEFLVSFYNNEISEKSEIFDDQFSVERPDGSNFTLKIRSTKLEDSAMYFCASSEARTGEGTFGSGTRLTVV.

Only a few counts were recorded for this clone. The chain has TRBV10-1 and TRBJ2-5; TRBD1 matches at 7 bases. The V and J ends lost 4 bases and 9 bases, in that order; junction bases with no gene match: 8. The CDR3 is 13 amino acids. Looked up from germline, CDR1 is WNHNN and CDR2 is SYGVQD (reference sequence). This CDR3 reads CASSATGPMAQYF. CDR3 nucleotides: TGCGCCAGCAGTGCGACAGGGCCCATGGCCCAGTACTTC.

The CDR3 loop reads CASSSATGRTGELFF. In DNA, the CDR3 is TGTGCCAGCTCATCAGCGACAGGGCGCACCGGGGAGCTGTTTTTT. This rearrangement joins TRBV18 to TRBJ2-2; 7 nucleotides agree with TRBD1. This CDR3 region has 15 residues. V trimming: 5 bases; J trimming: 4 bases; junction bases outside the gene matches: 7. Germline V gene data show CDR1 as KGHSH and CDR2 as LQKENI. Complete variable domain (other parts from reference TRBV18 and TRBJ2-2): NAGVMQNPRHLVRRRGQEARLRCSPMKGHSHVYWYRQLPEEGLKFMVYLQKENIIDESGMPKERFSAEFPKEGPSILRIQQVVRGDSAAYFCASSSATGRTGELFFGEGSRLTVL.

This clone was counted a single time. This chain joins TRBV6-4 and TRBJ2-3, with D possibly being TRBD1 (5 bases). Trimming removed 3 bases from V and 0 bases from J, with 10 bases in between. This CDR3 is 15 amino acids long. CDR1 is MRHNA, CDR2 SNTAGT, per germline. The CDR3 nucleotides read TGTGCCAGCAGTGAACGAGACAGAAGCACAGATACGCAGTATTTT. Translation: CASSERDRSTDTQYF.

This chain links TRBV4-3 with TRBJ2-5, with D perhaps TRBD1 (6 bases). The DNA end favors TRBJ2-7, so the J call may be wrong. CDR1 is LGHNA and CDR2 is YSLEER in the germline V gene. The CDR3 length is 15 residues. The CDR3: CASSQVNGGGYEQYF. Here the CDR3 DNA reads TGCGCCAGCAGCCAAGTCAATGGGGGCGGCTACGAGCAGTACTTC.

CDR3 nucleotide sequence: TGTGCCAGCAGCCTTAGTGGCAGGGCCTATGGCTACACCTTC. Translating it yields CASSLSGRAYGYTF. The chain employs TRBV13 and TRBJ1-2; tentatively, D is TRBD1 (5 bases). This CDR3 spans 14 amino acids. Germline values: CDR1 PRHDT, CDR2 FYEKMQ (reference sequence). V lost 5 bases, J lost 4 bases, and 14 bases lay in between.

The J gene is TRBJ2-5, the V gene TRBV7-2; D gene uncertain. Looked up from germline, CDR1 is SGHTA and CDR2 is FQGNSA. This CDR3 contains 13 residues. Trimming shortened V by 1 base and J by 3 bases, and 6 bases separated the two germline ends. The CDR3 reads CASSLDFEETQYF. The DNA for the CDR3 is TGTGCCAGCAGCTTAGACTTCGAAGAGACCCAGTACTTC.

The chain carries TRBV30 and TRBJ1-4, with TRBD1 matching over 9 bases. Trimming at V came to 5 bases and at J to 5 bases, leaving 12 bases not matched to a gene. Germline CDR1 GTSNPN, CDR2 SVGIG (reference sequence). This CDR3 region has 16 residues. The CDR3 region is CAWGRGPGQGNEKLFF. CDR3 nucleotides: TGTGCCTGGGGTAGAGGGCCGGGACAGGGAAATGAAAAACTGTTTTTT.

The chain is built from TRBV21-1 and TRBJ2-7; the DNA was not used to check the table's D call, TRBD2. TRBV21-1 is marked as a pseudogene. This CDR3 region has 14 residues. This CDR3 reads CASRTGAGAYEQYV. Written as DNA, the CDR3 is TGTGCCAGCAGAACTGGAGCGGGCGCCTACGAGCAGTACGTC.

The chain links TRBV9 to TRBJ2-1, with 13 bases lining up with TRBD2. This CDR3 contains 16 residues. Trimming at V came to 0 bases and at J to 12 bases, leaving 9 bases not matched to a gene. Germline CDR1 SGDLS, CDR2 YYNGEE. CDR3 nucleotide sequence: TGTGCCAGCAGCGTAGCCGGGACTAGCGGGGCCAGCGGGCAGTTCTTC. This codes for CASSVAGTSGASGQFF.

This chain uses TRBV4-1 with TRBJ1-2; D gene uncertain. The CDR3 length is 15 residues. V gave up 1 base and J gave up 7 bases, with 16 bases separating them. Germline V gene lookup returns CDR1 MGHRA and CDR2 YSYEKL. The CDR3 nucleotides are TGCGCCAGCAGCCAAGGGAGAGGGAATCGTGGTGGCTACACCTTC. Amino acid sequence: CASSQGRGNRGGYTF.

The CDR3 reads CASSSGQMNTEAFF. The CDR3 bases are TGTGCCAGCAGCTCCGGACAAATGAACACTGAAGCTTTCTTT. The gene calls are TRBV5-4 and TRBJ1-1; D may be TRBD1 (5 bases). CDR3 length equals 14 residues. Germline CDR1 SGHNT, CDR2 YYREEE (reference sequence). V was clipped by 3 bases and J by 0 bases, with 9 bases between them.

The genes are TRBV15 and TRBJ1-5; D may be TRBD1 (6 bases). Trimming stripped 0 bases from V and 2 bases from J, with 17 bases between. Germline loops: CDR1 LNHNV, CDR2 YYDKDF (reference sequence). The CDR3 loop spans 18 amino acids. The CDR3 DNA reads TGTGCCACCAGCAGAGATTCTAATACAGGGTCTGGCAATCAGCCCCAGCATTTT. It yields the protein CATSRDSNTGSGNQPQHF.

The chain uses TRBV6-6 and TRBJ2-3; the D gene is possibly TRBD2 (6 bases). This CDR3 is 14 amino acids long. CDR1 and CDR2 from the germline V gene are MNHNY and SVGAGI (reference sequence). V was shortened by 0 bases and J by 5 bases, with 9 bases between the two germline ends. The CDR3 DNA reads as TGTGCCAGCAGTTACTCGGAGGGATTAGATACGCAGTATTTT. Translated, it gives CASSYSEGLDTQYF.

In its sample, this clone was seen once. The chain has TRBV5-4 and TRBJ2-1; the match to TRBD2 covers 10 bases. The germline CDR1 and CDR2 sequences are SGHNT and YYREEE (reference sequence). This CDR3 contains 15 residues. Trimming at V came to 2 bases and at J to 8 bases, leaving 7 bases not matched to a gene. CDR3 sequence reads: CASSLAGGPMHEQFF. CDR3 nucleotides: TGTGCCAGCAGCTTAGCGGGGGGGCCGATGCATGAGCAGTTCTTC. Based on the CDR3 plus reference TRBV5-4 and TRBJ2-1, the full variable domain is ETGVTQSPTHLIKTRGQQVTLRCSSQSGHNTVSWYQQALGQGPQFIFQYYREEENGRGNFPPRFSGLQFPNYSSELNVNALELDDSALYLCASSLAGGPMHEQFFGPGTRLTVL.

The CDR3 DNA follows: TGTGCCAGCAGTTCCGCTGGGGGCGGGGGGGCTGGTACGCAGTATTTT. It translates to CASSSAGGGGAGTQYF. The chain combines TRBV27 with TRBJ2-3; TRBD2 matches at 9 bases. Germline V gene data show CDR1 as MNHEY and CDR2 as SMNVEV (reference sequence). The CDR3 is 16 residues long. J was trimmed by 8 bases and V by 4 bases; bases with no gene match: 13.

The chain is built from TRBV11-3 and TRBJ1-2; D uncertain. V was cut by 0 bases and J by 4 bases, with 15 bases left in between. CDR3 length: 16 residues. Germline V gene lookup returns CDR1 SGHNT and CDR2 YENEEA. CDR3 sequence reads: CASSLDQVTSRYGYTF. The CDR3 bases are TGTGCCAGCAGCTTAGATCAGGTCACCTCTCGCTATGGCTACACCTTC.

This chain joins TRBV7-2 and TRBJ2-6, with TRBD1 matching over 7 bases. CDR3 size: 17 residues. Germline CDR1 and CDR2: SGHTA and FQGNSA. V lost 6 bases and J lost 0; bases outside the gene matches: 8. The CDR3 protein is CASSPRGRLSGANVLTF. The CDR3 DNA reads TGTGCCAGCAGTCCAAGGGGGCGCCTCTCTGGGGCCAACGTCCTGACTTTC.

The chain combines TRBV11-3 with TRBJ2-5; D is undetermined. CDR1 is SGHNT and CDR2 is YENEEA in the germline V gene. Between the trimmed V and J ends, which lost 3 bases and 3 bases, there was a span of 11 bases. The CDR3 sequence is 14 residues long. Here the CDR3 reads CASSFAGLKETQYF. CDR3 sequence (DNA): TGTGCCAGCAGCTTCGCAGGTTTGAAAGAGACCCAGTACTTC.

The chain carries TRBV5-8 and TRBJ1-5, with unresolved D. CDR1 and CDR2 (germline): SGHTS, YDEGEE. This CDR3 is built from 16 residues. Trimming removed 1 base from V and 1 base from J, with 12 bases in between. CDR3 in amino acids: CASSLQGGPSNQPQHF. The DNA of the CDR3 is TGTGCCAGCAGCTTGCAAGGAGGCCCGAGCAATCAGCCCCAGCATTTT.

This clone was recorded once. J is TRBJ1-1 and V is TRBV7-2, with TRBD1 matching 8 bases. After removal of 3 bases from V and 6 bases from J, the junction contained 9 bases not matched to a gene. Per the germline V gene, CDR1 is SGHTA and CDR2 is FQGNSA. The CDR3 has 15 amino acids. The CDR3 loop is CASSFRTGRSAEAFF. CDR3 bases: TGTGCCAGCAGCTTCCGGACAGGGAGGAGCGCTGAAGCTTTCTTT.

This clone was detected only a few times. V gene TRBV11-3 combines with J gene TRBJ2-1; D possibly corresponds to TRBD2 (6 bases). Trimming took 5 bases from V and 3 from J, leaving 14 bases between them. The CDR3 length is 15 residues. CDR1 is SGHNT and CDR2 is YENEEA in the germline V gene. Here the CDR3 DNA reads TGTGCCAGCAGCCTCCGCGGGGTCAGCTACAATGAGCAGTTCTTC. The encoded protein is CASSLRGVSYNEQFF.

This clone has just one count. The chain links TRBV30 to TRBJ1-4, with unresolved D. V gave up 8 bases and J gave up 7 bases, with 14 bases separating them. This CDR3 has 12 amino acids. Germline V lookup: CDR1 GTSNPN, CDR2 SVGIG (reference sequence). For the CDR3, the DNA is TGTGCCCTCGACACCCGCGCTGAAAAACTGTTTTTT. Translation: CALDTRAEKLFF.

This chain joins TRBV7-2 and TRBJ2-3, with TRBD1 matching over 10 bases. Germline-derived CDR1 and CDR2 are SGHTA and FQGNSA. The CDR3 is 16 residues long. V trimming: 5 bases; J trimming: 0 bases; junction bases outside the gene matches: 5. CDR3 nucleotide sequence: TGTGCCAGCAGCGTCCGGGACAGGGGTAGCACAGATACGCAGTATTTT. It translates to CASSVRDRGSTDTQYF.